This T cell receptor beta chain was identified during a study of T cell clonotyping in hematopoietic cell transplantation. Study-wide results and caveats: Pathologically expanded recipient clonotypes increased progressively from day 30 to day 180 as diversity fell. Without cell sorting, CD4 versus CD8 contributions remain unresolved.

Using immunoSEQ multiplex PCR, the repertoire was profiled, and TCRdb retains in-frame clones only, with some absent. The repertoire holds about 19,000 clones, with approximately 80% as singletons. Points on this clone: Its antigen is as yet unknown. An end of the junction differs from the germline gene, which may be a read error.

This CDR3 has 15 residues. Germline values: CDR1 SSHAT, CDR2 FNYEAQ (reference sequence). The rearrangement uses TRBV7-7 and TRBJ2-5; 8 positions agree with TRBD2. This TCR was recovered from a man aged 60 to 69 in good health. Some clones in this sample may be carry-over from other donors' samples. Specimen: peripheral blood mononuclear cells. Here the CDR3 DNA reads TGTGCTAGCAGCCCCGTGGTAGCGGGACAAGAGACCCAGTACTTC. This gives the protein CASSPVVAGQETQYF.